These T cell receptor beta chains were read from a single sample in a study of CD8+ T cells in alopecia areata. The method was immunoSEQ multiplex PCR; TCRdb's version includes in-frame clones alone and lacks a portion of them. In the table there are approximately 180,000 clones, less than 80% of which are singletons. Sequencing used CD8+ T cells sorted from blood, obtained at week 0. These receptors originate from a human donor with alopecia areata. The CDR3 runs from the conserved cysteine through the conserved F or W. A D gene is named only where the DNA matches it firmly. Size values are once, few and many counts, or a class for expanded clones, and some rows have none.

j_call clone_size v_call d_call cdr3_nt cdr3_aa
TRBJ2-7 NA TRBV28 TRBD2 TGTGCCAGCAGTTTGATCCCTCCCGGGACTAGGTATGGCGAGCAGTACTTC CASSLIPPGTRYGEQYF
TRBJ2-1 NA TRBV7-9 NA TGTGCCAGCAGCTTAAAGTTCTTC CASSLKFF
TRBJ2-6 few TRBV2 NA TGTGCCAGCAATGAGGAGGGTGATGGGGCCAACGTCCTGACTTTC CASNEEGDGANVLTF
TRBJ1-2 NA TRBV27 NA TGTGCCAGCAGTTCACAGACGGGACCCTTCTATGGCTACACCTTC CASSSQTGPFYGYTF
TRBJ2-1 NA TRBV29-1 NA TGCAGCGCCCCACGGGGGCGCTATGAGCAGTTCTTC CSAPRGRYEQFF
TRBJ1-1 NA TRBV6-5 NA TGTGCCAGCAGCCACACCGGGGGGAACACTGAAGCTTTCTTT CASSHTGGNTEAFF
TRBJ1-5 NA TRBV18 NA TGTGCCAGCTCATCCTCTCCCCGGTTTACAGGGAGGGAGACGAATAGCAATCAGCCCCAGCATTTT CASSSSPRFTGRETNSNQPQHF
TRBJ1-1 NA TRBV2 NA TGTGCCCGACAGGTGTTGGGCACTGAAGCTTTCTTT CARQVLGTEAFF
TRBJ1-2 NA TRBV5-6 NA TGTGCCAGCCACCAACCAGGGGAAAGTGGCTACACCTTC CASHQPGESGYTF
TRBJ2-1 few TRBV6-5 NA TGTGCCAGTGGGGGACGGACCTACAATGAGCAGTTCTTC CASGGRTYNEQFF
TRBJ2-7 NA TRBV2 NA TGTGCCAGCACTCCGGGACACCCAAACTACGAGCAGTACTTC CASTPGHPNYEQYF
TRBJ2-3 few TRBV12-5 NA TGTGCTAGTGGCGCGGGGATCTTGGAGTATTTT CASGAGILEYF
TRBJ2-7 NA TRBV29-1 TRBD1 TGCAGCGTTGAAGCACAGGGGGCCTCCTACGAGCAGTACTTC CSVEAQGASYEQYF
TRBJ1-2 NA TRBV29-1 NA TGCAGCGTTAACTGGAACTATGGCTACACCTTC CSVNWNYGYTF
TRBJ2-7 NA TRBV9 TRBD2 TGTGCCAGCAGCGATGGTAAGAGGGCTAGCGGGAAGGAGCAGTACTTC CASSDGKRASGKEQYF
TRBJ2-7 once TRBV6-5 NA TGTGCCAGCAGTTACTCGAGGGAGCGAAGTTTGTGGTACTTC CASSYSRERSLWYF
TRBJ2-4 NA TRBV4-1 NA TGCGCCAGCAGCCAAGACGACTACTTTCAGTACTTC CASSQDDYFQYF
TRBJ1-3 NA TRBV29-1 NA TGCAGCGTTGAGGAAGGACATGGAAACACCATATATTTT CSVEEGHGNTIYF
TRBJ1-5 NA TRBV30 NA TGTGCCTGGAGTGAGGGAGAAAATCAGCCCCAGCATTTT CAWSEGENQPQHF
TRBJ1-2 NA TRBV7-3 TRBD1 TGTGCCAGCAGCTTAAATGGTCAGGGGGATGGCTACACCTTC CASSLNGQGDGYTF
TRBJ2-5 few TRBV29-1 TRBD1 TGCAGCGTTGAGGGGACAGGGTTGGAGACCCAGTACTTC CSVEGTGLETQYF
TRBJ2-1 NA TRBV11-2 NA TGTGCCAGCAGCCCAACAGGGACTGAGCAGTTCTTC CASSPTGTEQFF
TRBJ2-7 NA TRBV9 NA TGTGCCAGCAGCGCCTCACAGGGCGTAGATCAGTACTTC CASSASQGVDQYF
TRBJ1-4 NA TRBV10-3 TRBD1 TGTGCCATCAGCGGGACAGCGAATGAAAAACTGTTTTTT CAISGTANEKLFF
TRBJ1-1 NA TRBV20-1 NA TGCAGTGCCCCCACAGGCCCCTTT CSAPTGPF
TRBJ2-3 NA TRBV7-9 NA TGTGCCAGCAGCCAAGAGGGCCGGGACACAGATACGCAGTATTTT CASSQEGRDTDTQYF
TRBJ2-1 once TRBV14 TRBD1 TGTGCCAGCAGCCTGGGGACAGGGTGGAATGAGCAGTTCTTC CASSLGTGWNEQFF
TRBJ1-1 NA TRBV5-1 TRBD1 TGCGCCAGCAGCCCGGACAGGGTGGAAGCTTTCTTT CASSPDRVEAFF
TRBJ2-3 NA TRBV5-1 NA TGCGCCAGCAGCTTGCTAGGGGCAGATACGCAGTATTTT CASSLLGADTQYF
TRBJ2-7 NA TRBV6-5 TRBD2 TGTGCCAGCACCGGGGGGTCCAGCTCCTACGAGCAGTACTTC CASTGGSSSYEQYF
TRBJ1-1 NA TRBV13 NA TGTGCCAGCAGCTTATCCGGGAACACTGAAGCTTTCTTT CASSLSGNTEAFF
TRBJ1-2 NA TRBV30 NA TGTGCCTGGAGTGTGGGGACGTACTATGGCTACACCTTC CAWSVGTYYGYTF
TRBJ2-7 NA TRBV6-5 TRBD2 TGTGCCAGCAGTCCGACTAGCGCCTCCTACGAGCAGTACTTC CASSPTSASYEQYF
TRBJ2-1 NA TRBV25-1 NA TGTGCCAGCAGTGAATCCAGGGTCCAGTTCTTC CASSESRVQFF
TRBJ2-1 NA TRBV6-5 TRBD1 TGTGCCAGCAGTTATAACAGGGGTAATGAGCAGTTCTTC CASSYNRGNEQFF
TRBJ1-2 NA TRBV29-1 TRBD1 TGCAGCGTTGAATTTTGGGACAGGGGGAACTATGGCTACACCTTC CSVEFWDRGNYGYTF
TRBJ1-1 NA TRBV13 TRBD1 TGTGCCAGCAGCTCACAGGGGGGGACTGAAGCTTTCTTT CASSSQGGTEAFF
TRBJ1-1 NA TRBV7-2 NA TGTGCCAGCAGCTTAATGGCGAAGGTGGGAAACACTGAAGCTTTCTTT CASSLMAKVGNTEAFF
TRBJ1-1 NA TRBV27 TRBD1 TGTGCCAGCAGTTTAGGGACAGGCAGAGGCACTGAAGCTTTCTTT CASSLGTGRGTEAFF
TRBJ1-2 NA TRBV29-1 TRBD1 TGCAGCGTCATGGGACAGGGGAGCGACTATGGCTACACCTTC CSVMGQGSDYGYTF
TRBJ1-2 NA TRBV6-5 NA TGTGCCAGCAGATACCCTCTTAAACTTGCCGGCTATGGCTACACCTTC CASRYPLKLAGYGYTF